Shown below are 29 T cell receptor beta chains from a single sample sequenced in a study of cytomegalovirus exposure and HLA in healthy donors. A multiplex PCR was run with 60 Vbeta primers and 13 Jbeta primers. The table came from immunoSEQ multiplex PCR; TCRdb's copy has only in-frame clones and leaves some out. The data contain some 140,000 clones, 80% of them seen just once; the ten biggest clones take up around 13%. The sample was PBMCs. These TCRs come from a young man in good health and CMV-seropositive.

The rearrangement joins TRBV15 to TRBJ2-7; TRBD2 aligns across 11 bases. The V and J ends lost 2 bases and 4 bases, in that order; junction bases with no gene match: 7. The CDR3 loop spans 16 amino acids. Germline V gene lookup returns CDR1 LNHNV and CDR2 YYDKDF (reference sequence). CDR3 sequence (DNA): TGTGCCACCAGCAGACCGTGGACTAGCGGGCAGTACGAGCAGTACTTC. Its protein is CATSRPWTSGQYEQYF.

The V gene is TRBV2, the J gene TRBJ2-7, with D possibly TRBD2 on 6 matching bases. The CDR3 sequence is 12 residues long. Between the trimmed V and J ends, which lost 10 bases and 3 bases, there was a span of 13 bases. From germline, CDR1 is SNHLY and CDR2 FYNNEI. The CDR3 loop reads CANGGGNYEQYF. CDR3 DNA: TGTGCCAACGGGGGAGGAAACTACGAGCAGTACTTC.

This clone appeared once. The chain has TRBV19 and TRBJ2-3; the D gene is possibly TRBD1 (6 bases). CDR1 is LNHDA, CDR2 SQIVND, per germline (reference sequence). The CDR3 runs 15 residues. The V gene lost 5 bases and the J gene lost 6 bases, with 18 bases spanning the gap. The CDR3 loop reads CASSVLQGRRDTQYF. CDR3 bases: TGTGCCAGTAGTGTACTACAGGGTCGACGGGATACGCAGTATTTT.

J is TRBJ2-1 and V is TRBV7-8, with unresolved D. The CDR3 totals 15 residues. Germline lookup yields CDR1 SGHVS and CDR2 FQNEAQ. The V end lost 1 base, the J end lost 0 bases, and 7 bases lay between the germline ends. CDR3 amino acids: CASSLVPSSYNEQFF. CDR3 bases: TGTGCCAGCAGCTTAGTTCCGAGCTCCTACAATGAGCAGTTCTTC. The variable domain in full, with the rest retrieved from reference TRBV7-8 and TRBJ2-1, is GAGVSQSPRYKVAKRGQDVALRCDPISGHVSLFWYQQALGQGPEFLTYFQNEAQLDKSGLPSDRFFAERPEGSVSTLKIQRTQQEDSAVYLCASSLVPSSYNEQFFGPGTRLTVL.

This chain connects TRBV27 to TRBJ2-1, with D possibly being TRBD1 (6 bases). Trimming removed 6 bases from V and 7 bases from J, with 16 bases in between. This CDR3 is 14 amino acids long. Germline CDR1 MNHEY, CDR2 SMNVEV (reference sequence). The CDR3 loop is CASRPNRDWNEQFF. For the CDR3, the DNA is TGTGCCAGCAGACCCAACAGGGATTGGAATGAGCAGTTCTTC.

V gene TRBV6-5 combines with J gene TRBJ2-7, with TRBD2 matching over 7 bases. Germline assignment: CDR1 MNHEY and CDR2 SVGAGI. The CDR3 has 14 amino acids. The ends lost 6 bases at V and 5 bases at J; junction bases unmatched: 10. CDR3 in amino acids: CASSPGLRLDEQYF. CDR3 nucleotides: TGTGCCAGCAGCCCGGGACTAAGGTTGGACGAGCAGTACTTC.

The genes are TRBV2 and TRBJ2-5; D is perhaps TRBD2 (6 bases). The CDR3 sequence is 15 residues long. CDR1 is SNHLY, CDR2 FYNNEI, per germline. V lost 4 bases to trimming and J lost 5 bases, with 17 bases between them. This CDR3 is CASSARTGARETQYF. The CDR3 DNA follows: TGTGCCAGCAGTGCTCGGACGGGAGCAAGGGAGACCCAGTACTTC.

In its sample, this clone was seen a few times. Different DNA sequences within this sample yield the same CDR3. The gene calls are TRBV6-5 and TRBJ2-7; 11 bases are shared with TRBD2. The germline V gene has CDR1 MNHEY and CDR2 SVGAGI. This CDR3 contains 14 residues. The junction had 0 bases not matched to a gene; V was cut back by 2 bases and J by 3 bases. The CDR3 sequence: CASSYGTSGYEQYF. The CDR3 DNA reads TGTGCCAGCAGTTACGGGACTAGCGGCTACGAGCAGTACTTC.

The rearrangement uses TRBV29-1 and TRBJ2-7; 7 bases line up with TRBD1. The CDR3 spans 12 residues. CDR1 is SQVTM, CDR2 ANQGSEA, per germline. V lost 5 bases to trimming and J lost 6 bases; unmatched junction nucleotides: 7. The CDR3 loop is CSVRTGLVEQYF. The DNA for the CDR3 is TGCAGCGTTAGGACAGGCCTTGTCGAGCAGTACTTC.

The chain uses TRBV20-1 and TRBJ1-3; no clear D. CDR3 size: 11 residues. CDR1 is DFQATT and CDR2 is SNEGSKA in the germline V gene (reference sequence). The ends were cut back, 6 bases at V and 4 bases at J, with 7 bases in the middle. Here the CDR3 DNA reads TGCAGTGCCCTAGGAGGAAACACCATATATTTT. Its protein product is CSALGGNTIYF.

This clone was seen just once. The chain is built from TRBV19 and TRBJ2-1, with D unresolved. Trimming cost V 3 bases and J 9 bases, with 21 bases left between them. Germline CDR1 is LNHDA and CDR2 is SQIVND (reference sequence). The CDR3 runs to 16 residues. The CDR3 here is CASSILDSPVDREQFF. The CDR3 nucleotides are TGTGCCAGTAGTATCCTTGACTCTCCGGTGGATCGTGAGCAGTTCTTC.

The chain couples TRBV7-9 to TRBJ2-2; 9 positions match TRBD2. The CDR3 has 16 residues. Germline V gene data show CDR1 as SEHNR and CDR2 as FQNEAQ (reference sequence). The V gene end was trimmed by 7 bases and the J gene end by 5 bases; junction bases not matched to a gene: 11. CDR3 region: CASNSLAGAETGELFF. DNA of the CDR3: TGTGCCAGCAACTCTTTAGCGGGAGCGGAGACCGGGGAGCTGTTTTTT.

The chain recombines TRBV28 with TRBJ1-5; TRBD1 matches 8 bases. This CDR3 spans 15 amino acids. Germline V gene lookup returns CDR1 MDHEN and CDR2 SYDVKM. With V trimmed by 7 bases and J by 0 bases, 5 bases remained unmatched. The CDR3 bases are TGTGCCAGCACCCGAGGGACAGGTAGCAATCAGCCCCAGCATTTT. Amino acid sequence: CASTRGTGSNQPQHF.

V usage is TRBV27 and J usage is TRBJ2-3; TRBD1 aligns across 8 bases. J was trimmed by 1 base and V by 1 base; bases with no gene match: 4. Germline CDR1 is MNHEY and CDR2 is SMNVEV (reference sequence). The CDR3 has 16 residues. The CDR3 reads CASSLYGTGGTDTQYF. Here the CDR3 DNA reads TGTGCCAGCAGTTTATACGGGACAGGAGGCACAGATACGCAGTATTTT.

The CDR3 bases are TGTGCCAGCAGCTCCGGGACACGTGAAGCTTTCTTT. Protein sequence: CASSSGTREAFF. The V call is TRBV7-9, the J call TRBJ1-1, with TRBD1 as a possible D gene (6 bases). CDR3 length: 12 amino acids. CDR1 and CDR2 (germline): SEHNR, FQNEAQ (reference sequence). Between the trimmed V and J ends, which lost 4 bases and 7 bases, there was a span of 10 bases.

This clone was observed a handful of times. The V gene is TRBV5-6, the J gene TRBJ2-2; 9 positions agree with TRBD2. V dropped 3 bases and J dropped 3; count of bases not matched to a gene: 0. The CDR3 has 14 amino acids. CDR1 and CDR2 from the germline V gene are SGHDT and YYEEEE. The CDR3 DNA reads TGTGCCAGCAGCTCTAGCGGGGACACCGGGGAGCTGTTTTTT. It encodes CASSSSGDTGELFF. Full variable domain (remainder filled in from reference TRBV5-6 and TRBJ2-2): DAGVTQSPTHLIKTRGQQVTLRCSPKSGHDTVSWYQQALGQGPQFIFQYYEEEERQRGNFPDRFSGHQFPNYSSELNVNALLLGDSALYLCASSSSGDTGELFFGEGSRLTVL.

The chain combines TRBV28 with TRBJ2-3; 11 bases are a match to TRBD1. This CDR3 contains 14 residues. J was trimmed by 7 bases and V by 7 bases; bases with no gene match: 7. Germline loops: CDR1 MDHEN, CDR2 SYDVKM. CDR3 coding DNA: TGTGCCAGCACCTCCGGGACAGGGGGAAATACGCAGTATTTT. Translation gives CASTSGTGGNTQYF.

The rearrangement links TRBV13 to TRBJ2-3; TRBD2 is a possible D gene (6 bases). V shed 1 base and J shed 3 bases, with 17 bases lying between them. In germline, CDR1 is PRHDT, CDR2 FYEKMQ (reference sequence). The CDR3 contains 17 residues. The CDR3 loop reads CASSLEPTRGSTDTQYF. The CDR3 DNA reads TGTGCCAGCAGCTTAGAGCCAACCCGGGGGAGTACAGATACGCAGTATTTT.

This clone was picked up one time. V and J are TRBV25-1 and TRBJ1-6; TRBD1 matches at 8 bases. Trimming cost V 3 bases and J 1 base; bases outside gene matches: 5. The CDR3 is made up of 17 amino acids. Germline values: CDR1 MGHDK, CDR2 SYGVNS. The CDR3 reads CASSDSGTGSYNSPLHF. The CDR3 coding sequence is TGTGCCAGCAGTGATTCCGGGACAGGTTCCTATAATTCACCCCTCCACTTT.

The chain carries TRBV28 and TRBJ2-7, with D possibly being TRBD2 (5 bases). The CDR3 contains 11 residues. Germline CDR1 is MDHEN and CDR2 is SYDVKM. V was clipped by 7 bases and J by 5 bases, with 9 bases between them. CDR3 DNA: TGTGCCAGCACGGGGTACCACGAGCAGTACTTC. This codes for CASTGYHEQYF.

The chain uses TRBV7-3 and TRBJ2-3; D might be TRBD2 (5 bases). Deletions cut 8 bases from V and 6 bases from J, with 6 bases between. The CDR3 contains 10 residues. Germline CDR1 is SGHTA and CDR2 is FQGTGA. The DNA for the CDR3 is TGTGCCAGCGGCGGGGATACGCAGTATTTT. Residues: CASGGDTQYF. Supplemented by reference TRBV7-3 and TRBJ2-3, the full variable domain reads GAGVSQTPSNKVTEKGKYVELRCDPISGHTALYWYRQSLGQGPEFLIYFQGTGAADDSGLPNDRFFAVRPEGSVSTLKIQRTERGDSAVYLCASGGDTQYFGPGTRLTVL.

The chain carries TRBV9 and TRBJ1-2; unclear D gene. The CDR3 consists of 15 residues. Germline lookup yields CDR1 SGDLS and CDR2 YYNGEE. Trimming took off 4 bases at V and 7 bases at J, with 20 bases between the two ends. The DNA for the CDR3 is TGTGCCAGCAGCACCAGAGGCGGAGGAGAGTCTGGCTACACCTTC. It translates to CASSTRGGGESGYTF.

The rearrangement joins TRBV19 to TRBJ2-3; TRBD2 agrees at 7 bases. Germline CDR1 reads LNHDA; CDR2 reads SQIVND (reference sequence). V trimming: 4 bases; J trimming: 0 bases; junction bases outside the gene matches: 4. The CDR3 has 15 residues. CDR3 protein: CASSTLAVSTDTQYF. The CDR3 bases are TGTGCCAGTAGTACCCTAGCGGTAAGCACAGATACGCAGTATTTT.

The chain combines TRBV2 with TRBJ2-7, with 9 bases fitting TRBD1. The CDR3 length is 13 residues. CDR1 and CDR2 from the germline V gene are SNHLY and FYNNEI. V lost 8 bases, J lost 0 bases, and 2 bases stayed unmatched. CDR3 in DNA: TGTGCCAGCGGGACAGGGATCTCCTACGAGCAGTACTTC. Translating it yields CASGTGISYEQYF.

This clone has only one observation. The chain recombines TRBV28 with TRBJ2-7; 11 nucleotides match TRBD2. From germline, CDR1 is MDHEN and CDR2 SYDVKM. This CDR3 region has 15 residues. The V and J ends lost 5 bases and 1 base, in that order; junction bases with no gene match: 4. CDR3 nucleotides: TGTGCCAGCAGTAAGCTAGCGGGAGGATCCTACGAGCAGTACTTC. It codes for CASSKLAGGSYEQYF.

This clone was seen only once. The CDR3 DNA sequence: TGTGCCAGCAGCGTAAGAGATTACAATGAGCAGTTCTTC. This codes for CASSVRDYNEQFF. The J gene is TRBJ2-1, the V gene TRBV9; no reliable D call. V lost 1 base, J lost 4 bases, and 6 bases lay in between. Germline assignment: CDR1 SGDLS and CDR2 YYNGEE. The CDR3 loop spans 13 amino acids.

CDR3 in DNA: TGCGCCAGCAGTCCTGGGACTAGCGGGAGTTCGGATGAGCAGTTCTTC. Encoded protein: CASSPGTSGSSDEQFF. The chain recombines TRBV23-1 with TRBJ2-1; TRBD2 aligns across 14 bases. TRBV23-1 is placed among ORFs of uncertain function. The CDR3 is 16 amino acids. Trimming cost V 4 bases and J 8 bases; bases outside gene matches: 7.

CDR3 region: CASSLVSNYNEQFF. The CDR3 nucleotides read TGTGCCAGCAGCCTCGTGTCTAATTACAATGAGCAGTTCTTC. This rearrangement joins TRBV5-6 to TRBJ2-1; D is undetermined. In germline, CDR1 is SGHDT, CDR2 YYEEEE. Trimming stripped 4 bases from V and 4 bases from J, with 12 bases between. The CDR3 contains 14 residues.

The rearrangement joins TRBV11-2 to TRBJ2-7; 10 positions agree with TRBD2. Trimming took 1 base from V and 6 from J; bases not matched to a gene: 6. The germline CDR1 and CDR2 sequences are SGHAT and FQNNGV. The CDR3 spans 15 residues. In DNA, the CDR3 is TGTGCCAGCAGCTTAGCAGCGGGAGGGCCGCCCGAGCAGTACTTC. This encodes CASSLAAGGPPEQYF.